These 9 T cell receptor beta chains came from one sample sequenced in a study of response to subunit inactivated influenza vaccine. TCRdb reprocessed the RT-PCR reads with MiXCR, giving one entry per CDR3 protein. The sample lists under 950,000 distinct CDR3 sequences, roughly 20% occurring once. This specimen consisted of PBMCs from blood, obtained 5 to 6 days after vaccination. These receptors were obtained from a man aged 50-60 years who received an inactivated influenza vaccine.

This clonotype was observed a few times. This sequence joins TRBV2 and TRBJ2-4, with 9 bases that match TRBD1. Germline V lookup: CDR1 SNHLY, CDR2 FYNNEI. The V and J ends lost 6 bases and 6 bases, in that order; junction bases with no gene match: 9. The CDR3 contains 15 residues. The CDR3 loop is CASSDRGQGRNIQYF. CDR3 bases: TGTGCCAGCAGCGACCGTGGACAGGGGAGAAACATTCAGTACTTC.

The chain employs TRBV5-7 and TRBJ2-7, with D maybe TRBD1 (5 bases). TRBV5-7 is treated as an ORF (open reading frame) with a function not yet certain. There are 14 residues in the CDR3. Trimming took 5 bases from V and 3 from J, leaving 15 bases between them. The CDR3 loop is CASSFNGAGYEQYF. In nucleotides, the CDR3 is TGTGCCAGCAGTTTTAATGGGGCCGGCTACGAGCAGTACTTC.

This clonotype has a handful of counts. The chain joins TRBV9 to TRBJ1-2, with D possibly being TRBD1 (6 bases). The germline gives CDR1 SGDLS, CDR2 YYNGEE. The CDR3 sequence is 13 residues long. V lost 0 bases and J lost 8, with 11 bases in between. CDR3 sequence reads: CASSVEQGTGYTF. The CDR3, as DNA: TGTGCCAGCAGCGTAGAACAGGGAACCGGCTACACCTTC.

J is TRBJ1-1 and V is TRBV5-4; D perhaps matches TRBD1 (6 bases). CDR3 length: 14 amino acids. Per the germline V gene, CDR1 is SGHNT and CDR2 is YYREEE (reference sequence). V shed 3 bases and J shed 5 bases, with 14 bases lying between them. The CDR3 sequence: CASSSGTPGTEAFF. In nucleotides, the CDR3 is TGTGCCAGCAGCTCCGGGACACCGGGGACTGAAGCTTTCTTT.

V usage is TRBV2 and J usage is TRBJ2-7, with a possible D match to TRBD2 (6 bases). Trimming left V 4 bases short and J 5 bases short, with 6 bases between. The CDR3 spans 11 residues. Germline V gene lookup returns CDR1 SNHLY and CDR2 FYNNEI. This CDR3 reads CASSGEDEQYF. The CDR3 DNA sequence: TGTGCCAGCAGTGGGGAGGACGAGCAGTACTTC. Filled out from reference TRBV2 and TRBJ2-7, the complete variable domain reads EPEVTQTPSHQVTQMGQEVILRCVPISNHLYFYWYRQILGQKVEFLVSFYNNEISEKSEIFDDQFSVERPDGSNFTLKIRSTKLEDSAMYFCASSGEDEQYFGPGTRLTVT.

This clonotype was seen a handful of times. The chain is built from TRBV12-3 or TRBV12-4 and TRBJ1-2; the match to TRBD1 covers 7 bases. J lost 7 bases, V lost 4 bases, and 18 bases had no gene match. The CDR3 totals 17 residues. CDR3 in amino acids: CASSSTTGTAGPLGYTF. CDR3 in DNA: TGTGCCAGCAGTTCCACTACCGGGACAGCGGGTCCCCTTGGCTACACCTTC.

The V call is TRBV10-3, the J call TRBJ2-7; perhaps TRBD1 as D (7 bases). Trimming left V 4 bases short and J 0 bases short, with 10 bases between. Germline CDR1 reads ENHRY; CDR2 reads SYGVKD. This CDR3 is built from 14 residues. CDR3 coding DNA: TGTGCCATCAGTGGCGGGACAGACTCCTACGAGCAGTACTTC. Encoded protein: CAISGGTDSYEQYF.

The chain is built from TRBV6-1 and TRBJ2-5; 11 bases line up with TRBD2. After removal of 6 bases from V and 9 bases from J, the junction contained 12 bases not matched to a gene. The CDR3 is 15 amino acids. Germline values: CDR1 MNHNS, CDR2 SASEGT. For the CDR3, the DNA is TGTGCCAGCAGGAACGACGTAGCGGGGGGGCGGGCCCAGTACTTC. It translates to CASRNDVAGGRAQYF.

The chain recombines TRBV20-1 with TRBJ2-2; 8 bases are shared with TRBD2. J gave up 4 bases and V 1 base, and 2 bases lay outside the gene matches. In germline, CDR1 is DFQATT, CDR2 SNEGSKA (reference sequence). The CDR3 loop spans 14 amino acids. The CDR3: CSARAGGSTGELFF. CDR3 nucleotide sequence: TGCAGTGCTAGAGCGGGGGGGAGCACCGGGGAGCTGTTTTTT.